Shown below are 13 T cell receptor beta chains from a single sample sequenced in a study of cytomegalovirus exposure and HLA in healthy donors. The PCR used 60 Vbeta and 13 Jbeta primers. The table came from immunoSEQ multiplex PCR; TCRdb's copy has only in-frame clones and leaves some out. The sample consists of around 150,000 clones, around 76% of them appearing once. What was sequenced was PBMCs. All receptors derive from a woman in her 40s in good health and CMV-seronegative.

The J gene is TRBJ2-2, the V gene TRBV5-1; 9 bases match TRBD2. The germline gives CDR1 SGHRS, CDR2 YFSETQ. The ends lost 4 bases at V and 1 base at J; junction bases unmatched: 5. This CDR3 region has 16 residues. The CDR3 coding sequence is TGCGCCAGCAGCATCCGACTAGCGGTGAACACCGGGGAGCTGTTTTTT. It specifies CASSIRLAVNTGELFF.

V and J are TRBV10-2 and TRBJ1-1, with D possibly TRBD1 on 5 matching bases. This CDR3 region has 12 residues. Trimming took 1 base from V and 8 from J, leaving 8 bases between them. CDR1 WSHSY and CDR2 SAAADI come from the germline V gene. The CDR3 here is CASSEWAGEAFF. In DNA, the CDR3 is TGCGCCAGCAGTGAGTGGGCAGGGGAAGCTTTCTTT.

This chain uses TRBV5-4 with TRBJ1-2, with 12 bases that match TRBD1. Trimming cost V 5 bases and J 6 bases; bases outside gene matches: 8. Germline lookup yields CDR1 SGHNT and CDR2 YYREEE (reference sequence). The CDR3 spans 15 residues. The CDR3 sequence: CASSHPGTGGDGYTF. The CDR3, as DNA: TGTGCCAGCAGTCATCCCGGGACAGGGGGCGATGGCTACACCTTC.

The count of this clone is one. The CDR3 here is CSVERGSYGYTF. The DNA for the CDR3 is TGCAGCGTTGAAAGGGGCTCCTATGGCTACACCTTC. The chain is built from TRBV29-1 and TRBJ1-2, with D perhaps matching TRBD1 (5 bases). The germline CDR1 and CDR2 sequences are SQVTM and ANQGSEA. The CDR3 has 12 amino acids. The V end was cut by 2 bases, the J end by 4 bases, with 8 bases between. Drawing the rest from reference TRBV29-1 and TRBJ1-2, the complete variable domain is SAVISQKPSRDICQRGTSLTIQCQVDSQVTMMFWYRQQPGQSLTLIATANQGSEATYESGFVIDKFPISRPNLTFSTLTVSNMSPEDSSIYLCSVERGSYGYTFGSGTRLTVV.

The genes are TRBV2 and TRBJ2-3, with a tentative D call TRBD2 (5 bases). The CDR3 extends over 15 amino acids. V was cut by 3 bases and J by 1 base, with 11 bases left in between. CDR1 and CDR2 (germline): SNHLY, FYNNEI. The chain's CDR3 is CASSEEDYRTDTQYF. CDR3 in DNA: TGTGCCAGCAGTGAGGAAGACTACCGCACAGATACGCAGTATTTT.

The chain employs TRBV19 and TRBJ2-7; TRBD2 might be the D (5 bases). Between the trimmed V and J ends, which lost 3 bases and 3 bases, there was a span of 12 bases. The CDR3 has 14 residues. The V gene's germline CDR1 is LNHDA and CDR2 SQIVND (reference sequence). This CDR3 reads CASSMDMGSYEQYF. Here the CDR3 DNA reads TGTGCCAGTAGTATGGATATGGGGAGCTACGAGCAGTACTTC.

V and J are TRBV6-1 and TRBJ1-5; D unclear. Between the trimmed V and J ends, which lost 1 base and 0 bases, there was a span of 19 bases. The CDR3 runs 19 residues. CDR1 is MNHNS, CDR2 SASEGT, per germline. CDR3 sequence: CASSEGVGSTPNSNQPQHF. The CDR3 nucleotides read TGTGCCAGCAGTGAAGGTGTGGGGAGCACACCGAATAGCAATCAGCCCCAGCATTTT.

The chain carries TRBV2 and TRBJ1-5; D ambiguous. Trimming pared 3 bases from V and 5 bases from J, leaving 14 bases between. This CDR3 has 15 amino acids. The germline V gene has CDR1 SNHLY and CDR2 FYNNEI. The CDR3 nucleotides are TGTGCCAGCAGTGACGTGTACGAGGGTGATCAGCCCCAGCATTTT. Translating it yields CASSDVYEGDQPQHF.

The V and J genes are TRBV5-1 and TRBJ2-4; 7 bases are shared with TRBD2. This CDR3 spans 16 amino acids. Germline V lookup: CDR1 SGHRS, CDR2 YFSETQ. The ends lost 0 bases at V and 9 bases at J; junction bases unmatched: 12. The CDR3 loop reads CASSLAGGEGAAIQYF. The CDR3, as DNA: TGCGCCAGCAGCTTGGCGGGAGGAGAAGGGGCGGCCATTCAGTACTTC.

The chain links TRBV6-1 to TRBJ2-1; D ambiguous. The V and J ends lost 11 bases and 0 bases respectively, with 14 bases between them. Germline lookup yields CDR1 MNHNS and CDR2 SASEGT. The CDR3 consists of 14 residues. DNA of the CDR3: TGTGCCGGAAGACTTTCCCGCTCCTACAATGAGCAGTTCTTC. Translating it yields CAGRLSRSYNEQFF.

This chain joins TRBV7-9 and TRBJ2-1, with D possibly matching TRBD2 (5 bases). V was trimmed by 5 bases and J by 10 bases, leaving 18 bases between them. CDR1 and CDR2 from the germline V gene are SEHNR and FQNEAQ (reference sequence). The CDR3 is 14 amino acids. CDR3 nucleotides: TGTGCCAGCAGCCTTACTATAGGAGGAGAGGAGCAGTTCTTC. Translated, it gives CASSLTIGGEEQFF. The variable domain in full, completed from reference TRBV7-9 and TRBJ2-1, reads DTGVSQNPRHKITKRGQNVTFRCDPISEHNRLYWYRQTLGQGPEFLTYFQNEAQLEKSRLLSDRFSAERPKGSFSTLEIQRTEQGDSAMYLCASSLTIGGEEQFFGPGTRLTVL.

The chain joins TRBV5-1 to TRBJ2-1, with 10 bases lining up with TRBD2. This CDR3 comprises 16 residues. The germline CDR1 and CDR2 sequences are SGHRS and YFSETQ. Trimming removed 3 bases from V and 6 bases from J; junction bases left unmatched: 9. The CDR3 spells CASSSAVVAGGNEQFF. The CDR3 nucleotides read TGCGCCAGCAGCTCGGCCGTGGTAGCGGGAGGCAATGAGCAGTTCTTC.

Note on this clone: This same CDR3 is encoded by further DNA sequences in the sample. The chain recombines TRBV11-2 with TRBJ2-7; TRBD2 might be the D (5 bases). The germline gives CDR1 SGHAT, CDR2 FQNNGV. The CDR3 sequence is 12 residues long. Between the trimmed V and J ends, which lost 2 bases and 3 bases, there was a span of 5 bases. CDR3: CASSLSGYEQYF. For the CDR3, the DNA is TGTGCCAGCAGCTTAAGCGGCTACGAGCAGTACTTC.